The 18 T cell receptor beta chains in this list originate from one sample, sequenced in a study of human T cells and chemical hapten exposure. MiXCR was run by TCRdb on the 5' RACE reads, yielding one entry per CDR3 protein. This table has over 70,000 distinct CDR3 sequences, approximately 15% appearing once. The authors extracted total RNA from unfractionated whole blood. These receptors all stem from a female donor in good health.

In its sample, this clonotype was seen a few times. This chain uses TRBV6-2 or TRBV6-3 with TRBJ1-5, with D possibly being TRBD1 (5 bases). Germline V gene data show CDR1 as MNHEY and CDR2 as SVGEGT. This CDR3 is built from 12 residues. The V end lost 7 bases, the J end lost 10 bases, and 14 bases lay between the germline ends. CDR3 amino acids: CASKGISGPQHF. Here the CDR3 DNA reads TGTGCCAGCAAGGGGATATCAGGCCCCCAGCATTTT.

This clonotype was detected only a few times. J is TRBJ2-1 and V is TRBV7-8; 8 bases align to TRBD1. Germline trimming cut 4 bases from V and 10 bases from J; bases unmatched to any gene: 3. The CDR3 runs to 12 residues. The V gene's germline CDR1 is SGHVS and CDR2 FQNEAQ. The DNA of the CDR3 is TGTGCCAGCAGCTACGGACAGGGCGAGCAGTTCTTC. This translates into CASSYGQGEQFF.

This clonotype showed up just a few times. The rearrangement links TRBV18 to TRBJ2-7; TRBD1 matches at 9 bases. Germline CDR1 is KGHSH and CDR2 is LQKENI. Germline trimming cut 3 bases from V and 5 bases from J; bases unmatched to any gene: 5. The CDR3 sequence is 14 residues long. The CDR3 reads CASSPDRGGNEQYF. The CDR3 bases are TGTGCCAGCTCACCGGACAGGGGCGGGAACGAGCAGTACTTC.

Only a few counts were recorded for this clonotype. The rearrangement uses TRBV18 and TRBJ2-1; TRBD1 is a possible D gene (6 bases). Germline assignment: CDR1 KGHSH and CDR2 LQKENI. This CDR3 has 13 residues. With 3 bases removed from V and 10 bases from J, the gap between germline ends came to 13 bases. In DNA, the CDR3 is TGTGCCAGCTCACCCTCGTGGGGGCGCGAGCAGTTCTTC. Translated: CASSPSWGREQFF. The variable domain in full, completed from reference TRBV18 and TRBJ2-1, reads NAGVMQNPRHLVRRRGQEARLRCSPMKGHSHVYWYRQLPEEGLKFMVYLQKENIIDESGMPKERFSAEFPKEGPSILRIQQVVRGDSAAYFCASSPSWGREQFFGPGTRLTVL.

This clonotype occurred a few times. This chain uses TRBV9 with TRBJ2-1; D unclear. The CDR3 length is 12 residues. CDR1 and CDR2 from the germline V gene are SGDLS and YYNGEE. The V end was cut by 0 bases, the J end by 4 bases, with 2 bases between. The CDR3 sequence: CASSVDYNEQFF. CDR3 nucleotides: TGTGCCAGCAGCGTAGATTACAATGAGCAGTTCTTC.

This chain uses TRBV29-1 with TRBJ1-2; D is undetermined. V gave up 2 bases and J gave up 0 bases, with 10 bases separating them. Germline CDR1 SQVTM, CDR2 ANQGSEA. This CDR3 has 14 residues. The CDR3 loop reads CSVESTVTNYGYTF. CDR3 nucleotide sequence: TGCAGCGTTGAAAGTACAGTAACTAACTATGGCTACACCTTC.

This clonotype was counted ten times or more. The rearrangement uses TRBV12-3 or TRBV12-4 and TRBJ1-6; 7 bases agree with TRBD1. J lost 11 bases, V lost 6 bases, and 4 bases had no gene match. This CDR3 is 12 amino acids long. CDR3 sequence: CASRFRGAPLHF. The DNA for the CDR3 is TGTGCCAGCAGGTTCAGGGGGGCACCCCTCCACTTT.

This clonotype was seen a handful of times. V and J are TRBV10-1 and TRBJ2-1; no definite D call. The CDR3 runs to 14 residues. Germline CDR1 WNHNN, CDR2 SYGVQD (reference sequence). Trimming shortened V by 0 bases and J by 3 bases, and 6 bases separated the two germline ends. This chain's CDR3 is CASSESSDYNEQFF. For the CDR3, the DNA is TGCGCCAGCAGTGAGTCCTCGGACTACAATGAGCAGTTCTTC.

The sample holds a few counts of this clonotype. The chain combines TRBV19 with TRBJ2-2; 7 nucleotides align to TRBD2. Trimming at V came to 7 bases and at J to 2 bases, leaving 19 bases not matched to a gene. The CDR3 consists of 19 residues. Germline CDR1 LNHDA, CDR2 SQIVND (reference sequence). As DNA, the CDR3 is TGTGCCAGTAAAAATCATCGGCTAGCGGAACATTATAACACCGGGGAGCTGTTTTTT. It translates to CASKNHRLAEHYNTGELFF.

This clonotype was counted only a few times. The V and J genes are TRBV5-1 and TRBJ1-1; 9 bases agree with TRBD1. Germline V lookup: CDR1 SGHRS, CDR2 YFSETQ. The J segment lost 5 bases and the V segment lost 5 bases, leaving 10 bases of the junction unmatched. The CDR3 totals 15 residues. CDR3 in amino acids: CASSTDPGQGTEAFF. CDR3 nucleotides: TGCGCCAGCAGTACTGATCCGGGACAGGGTACTGAAGCTTTCTTT. Full variable domain (remainder filled in from reference TRBV5-1 and TRBJ1-1): KAGVTQTPRYLIKTRGQQVTLSCSPISGHRSVSWYQQTPGQGLQFLFEYFSETQRNKGNFPGRFSGRQFSNSRSEMNVSTLELGDSALYLCASSTDPGQGTEAFFGQGTRLTVV.

The J gene is TRBJ2-1, the V gene TRBV19; 8 nucleotides agree with TRBD2. In germline, CDR1 is LNHDA, CDR2 SQIVND (reference sequence). V dropped 4 bases and J dropped 0; count of bases not matched to a gene: 2. CDR3 length: 15 residues. CDR3 DNA sequence: TGTGCCAGTAGTAGCGGGAGGAGCTCCTACAATGAGCAGTTCTTC. Translated, it gives CASSSGRSSYNEQFF. Using reference TRBV19 and TRBJ2-1 for the parts outside the CDR3, the full variable domain is DGGITQSPKYLFRKEGQNVTLSCEQNLNHDAMYWYRQDPGQGLRLIYYSQIVNDFQKGDIAEGYSVSREKKESFPLTVTSAQKNPTAFYLCASSSGRSSYNEQFFGPGTRLTVL.

This clonotype was detected a few times. The V and J genes are TRBV20-1 and TRBJ2-7, with 7 positions matching TRBD2. Trimming took 0 bases from V and 1 from J; bases not matched to a gene: 6. Germline V lookup: CDR1 DFQATT, CDR2 SNEGSKA (reference sequence). The CDR3 has 15 residues. The CDR3 DNA reads TGCAGTGCTAGAGACCCCGGGAGGAATTCCTACGAGCAGTACTTC. The encoded protein is CSARDPGRNSYEQYF.

This clonotype was seen only a few times. The chain carries TRBV11-2 and TRBJ1-1, with TRBD1 identical over 8 bases. There are 16 residues in the CDR3. Trimming removed 1 base from V and 1 base from J; junction bases left unmatched: 5. Germline-derived CDR1 and CDR2 are SGHAT and FQNNGV. CDR3 loop: CASSLVPGQGNTEAFF. CDR3 bases: TGTGCCAGCAGCTTAGTCCCCGGACAGGGGAACACTGAAGCTTTCTTT.

This clonotype was detected only a few times. This chain links TRBV5-5 with TRBJ2-5; no definite D call. The germline CDR1 and CDR2 sequences are SGHKS and YYEKEE (reference sequence). Trimming removed 3 bases from V and 7 bases from J, with 16 bases in between. The CDR3 length is 14 residues. The CDR3 sequence is CASSSPGPPWTQYF. CDR3 DNA: TGTGCCAGCAGCTCCCCCGGGCCCCCTTGGACCCAGTACTTC. The full variable domain, with the rest looked up from reference TRBV5-5 and TRBJ2-5, is DAGVTQSPTHLIKTRGQQVTLRCSPISGHKSVSWYQQVLGQGPQFIFQYYEKEERGRGNFPDRFSARQFPNYSSELNVNALLLGDSALYLCASSSPGPPWTQYFGPGTRLLVL.

This chain uses TRBV24-1 with TRBJ2-3; the D is unclear. This CDR3 spans 15 amino acids. Germline CDR1 KGHDR, CDR2 SFDVKD. Trimming took 0 bases from V and 1 from J, leaving 7 bases between them. In DNA, the CDR3 is TGTGCCACCAGTGATTTGAGGGATCGCACAGATACGCAGTATTTT. Its translation: CATSDLRDRTDTQYF.

The CDR3 DNA is TGCGCCAGCAGCTTGGAAACGGGGATCTCTGGAAACACCATATATTTT. This encodes CASSLETGISGNTIYF. The chain combines TRBV5-1 with TRBJ1-3; D remains ambiguous. Germline loops: CDR1 SGHRS, CDR2 YFSETQ. Trimming took 0 bases from V and 0 from J, leaving 10 bases between them. CDR3 length equals 16 residues.

This clonotype was detected a few times. This chain uses TRBV20-1 with TRBJ1-5; TRBD1 aligns across 8 bases. Germline CDR1 reads DFQATT; CDR2 reads SNEGSKA (reference sequence). The J segment lost 6 bases and the V segment lost 6 bases, leaving 7 bases of the junction unmatched. The CDR3 is made up of 13 amino acids. This CDR3 is CSAPNRGGQPQHF. The CDR3 coding sequence is TGCAGTGCCCCGAACAGGGGGGGTCAGCCCCAGCATTTT.

The chain carries TRBV30 and TRBJ2-7; D might be TRBD2 (6 bases). Trimming pared 0 bases from V and 6 bases from J, leaving 9 bases between. The CDR3 covers 12 residues. Germline CDR1 reads GTSNPN; CDR2 reads SVGIG (reference sequence). The CDR3 here is CAWSVYGGEQYF. Written as DNA, the CDR3 is TGTGCCTGGAGTGTATACGGGGGCGAGCAGTACTTC.